A selection of T cell receptor beta chains follows, all from one sample in a study of cytomegalovirus exposure and HLA in healthy donors. TCRdb's table, derived via immunoSEQ multiplex PCR, lists solely in-frame clones and lacks some. The sample lists 150,000 to 200,000 clones, 84% occurring once. Material: PBMCs. Source of these receptors: a man aged 30-40 years in good health and CMV-seropositive. Both conserved end residues are part of each CDR3. A D gene is named only where the DNA matches it firmly. Part of the rows lack a size; the others show once, few, many or a class for expanded clones.

TRBD1	TRBV6-5	-	14	TRBJ1-1	CASSPDRVNTEAFF	TGTGCCAGCAGTCCGGACAGGGTGAACACTGAAGCTTTCTTT
-	TRBV7-9	-	15	TRBJ2-1	CASSLEGPSYNEQFF	TGTGCCAGCAGCTTGGAGGGACCGTCCTACAATGAGCAGTTCTTC
-	TRBV19	-	16	TRBJ1-1	CASSVRQGLLNTEAFF	TGTGCCAGTAGTGTAAGGCAGGGGCTCCTGAACACTGAAGCTTTCTTT
-	TRBV13	-	14	TRBJ2-2	CASSFRAGPGELFF	TGTGCCAGCAGCTTCAGGGCGGGACCCGGGGAGCTGTTTTTT
TRBD1	TRBV4-1	-	15	TRBJ1-1	CASSQDGQGRTEAFF	TGCGCCAGCAGCCAAGATGGACAGGGGAGGACTGAAGCTTTCTTT
-	TRBV5-5	few	13	TRBJ2-7	CASSLSLPYEQYF	TGTGCCAGCAGCTTGTCCCTTCCCTACGAGCAGTACTTC
TRBD1	TRBV6-1	-	15	TRBJ2-7	CASSVLGDRKYEQYF	TGTGCCAGCAGTGTTCTGGGGGACAGAAAGTACGAGCAGTACTTC
-	TRBV6-5	-	15	TRBJ2-7	CASSPVVFFGYEQYF	TGTGCCAGCAGTCCCGTGGTGTTTTTCGGGTACGAGCAGTACTTC
TRBD1	TRBV9	-	14	TRBJ1-2	CASSAGDSSYGYTF	TGTGCCAGCAGCGCCGGGGACAGTTCGTATGGCTACACCTTC
-	TRBV29-1	-	14	TRBJ2-3	CSVGGGAETDTQYF	TGCAGCGTTGGAGGGGGGGCGGAAACAGATACGCAGTATTTT
-	TRBV11-2	once	12	TRBJ1-1	CASSLMGHEAFF	TGTGCCAGCAGCTTAATGGGCCATGAAGCTTTCTTT
-	TRBV14	few	14	TRBJ2-7	CASSRSQSSYEQYF	TGTGCCAGCAGCCGCTCACAATCCTCCTACGAGCAGTACTTC
-	TRBV19	-	13	TRBJ2-1	CASRDRGVSEQFF	TGTGCCAGTAGGGATCGGGGAGTCAGTGAGCAGTTCTTC
-	TRBV7-8	-	17	TRBJ2-5	CASSRSSGGPARETQYF	TGTGCCAGCAGCCGATCATCCGGGGGGCCGGCACGAGAGACCCAGTACTTC
-	TRBV9	-	14	TRBJ1-1	CASRSITENTEAFF	TGTGCCAGCAGATCCATCACAGAGAACACTGAAGCTTTCTTT
TRBD2	TRBV5-1	-	16	TRBJ2-3	CASSLGTSGETDTQYF	TGCGCCAGCAGCCTGGGAACTAGCGGGGAGACAGATACGCAGTATTTT
-	TRBV11-1	once	14	TRBJ2-7	CASSLYYRPYEQYF	TGTGCCAGCAGCTTATACTACCGACCCTACGAGCAGTACTTC
TRBD2	TRBV28	-	15	TRBJ2-3	CASRSGTRRTDTQYF	TGTGCCAGCAGATCCGGGACTAGACGCACAGATACGCAGTATTTT
TRBD1	TRBV6-5	-	15	TRBJ1-2	CASSVGTGGYYGYTF	TGTGCCAGCAGTGTCGGGACAGGGGGCTACTATGGCTACACCTTC
TRBD1	TRBV2	few	15	TRBJ1-5	CASGGTGVTNQPQHF	TGTGCCAGCGGCGGGACAGGGGTGACCAATCAGCCCCAGCATTTT